The 28 T cell receptor beta chains given below trace back to one sample, sequenced in a study of cytomegalovirus exposure and HLA in healthy donors (dated by TCRdb to 2016 to 2017). The library was built by means of the immunoSEQ multiplex PCR assay. TCRdb mirrors the immuneACCESS table, restricted to in-frame sequences. Some clones are absent from its copies; in checked studies, under half trace to an unresolved V gene, and the reason for the others is unknown. The sample yields some 180,000 clones; roughly 81% were counted once. 1% to 1.5% of the sample rests with the top ten. Sequenced: PBMCs. The receptors originated from a woman aged 30 to 39 in good health and CMV-seronegative.

The chain has TRBV7-8 and TRBJ2-1; TRBD2 matches 9 bases. Looked up from germline, CDR1 is SGHVS and CDR2 is FQNEAQ. J gave up 7 bases and V 5 bases, and 9 bases lay outside the gene matches. The CDR3 runs 15 residues. The CDR3 sequence: CASSPHSGGGNEQFF. The CDR3 region has the DNA TGTGCCAGCAGCCCTCATAGCGGGGGAGGGAATGAGCAGTTCTTC.

In its sample, this clone was seen once. This CDR3 is CAINQGTGEAFF. DNA of the CDR3: TGTGCCATCAATCAGGGAACCGGTGAAGCTTTCTTT. This chain links TRBV10-3 with TRBJ1-1, with D possibly TRBD1 on 5 matching bases. Germline CDR1 ENHRY, CDR2 SYGVKD. Deletions cut 7 bases from V and 7 bases from J, with 13 bases between. CDR3 size: 12 residues.

This clone was seen a handful of times. CDR3 in DNA: TGCGCCAGCAGCTCCCCGGGACAGGGGGCCTATGGCTACACCTTC. Its protein is CASSSPGQGAYGYTF. The V gene is TRBV5-1, the J gene TRBJ1-2; 12 positions agree with TRBD1. V was clipped by 3 bases and J by 4 bases; unmatched bases: 4. CDR1 is SGHRS and CDR2 is YFSETQ in the germline V gene. There are 15 residues in the CDR3.

V is TRBV6-5 and J is TRBJ1-1; the match to TRBD1 covers 8 bases. The length of the CDR3 is 15 residues. The V gene's germline CDR1 is MNHEY and CDR2 SVGAGI. V lost 6 bases to trimming and J lost 5 bases; unmatched junction nucleotides: 11. The CDR3 is CASSPRTGPGTEAFF. The CDR3 bases are TGTGCCAGCAGCCCGAGGACAGGGCCGGGGACTGAAGCTTTCTTT.

V is TRBV7-6 and J is TRBJ2-1; 8 positions agree with TRBD1. V shed 5 bases and J 5 bases; nucleotides not matched to a gene: 11. The CDR3 has 16 amino acids. CDR1 SGHVS and CDR2 FNYEAQ come from the germline V gene. CDR3 region: CASSIPLGQGNNEQFF. In DNA, the CDR3 is TGTGCCAGCAGCATCCCGCTCGGACAGGGCAACAATGAGCAGTTCTTC.

The genes are TRBV7-3 and TRBJ2-1; 9 bases map to TRBD1. The CDR3 has 15 residues. In germline, CDR1 is SGHTA, CDR2 FQGTGA. Trimming at V came to 5 bases and at J to 1 base, leaving 3 bases not matched to a gene. CDR3 region: CASSHDRGSYNEQFF. The DNA of the CDR3 is TGTGCCAGCAGCCACGACAGGGGGTCCTACAATGAGCAGTTCTTC.

A remark on this clone: The junction departs from germline at one end; a sequencing error may be responsible. The rearrangement uses TRBV6-1 and TRBJ1-2, with TRBD1 matching 8 bases. The CDR3 totals 14 residues. The germline V gene encodes CDR1 MNHNS and CDR2 SASEGT. DNA for the CDR3: TGTGCCAGCACTGAAGCCTCAGGGGGCGGTGGCTACACCTTC. Protein sequence: CASTEASGGGGYTF.

The chain has TRBV29-1 and TRBJ1-5; 8 bases map to TRBD1. This CDR3 has 14 residues. The V gene end was trimmed by 6 bases and the J gene end by 2 bases; junction bases not matched to a gene: 6. Germline V gives CDR1 SQVTM, CDR2 ANQGSEA. DNA of the CDR3: TGCAGCGTGACAGGGGAATCGGGCAATCAGCCCCAGCATTTT. Its protein product is CSVTGESGNQPQHF.

Notes on this clone: Other nucleotide sequences from this sample produce the same CDR3. The chain recombines TRBV18 with TRBJ1-5; D might be TRBD1 (5 bases). The CDR3 covers 12 residues. Trimming left V 6 bases short and J 5 bases short, with 8 bases between. The V gene's germline CDR1 is KGHSH and CDR2 LQKENI. This CDR3 is CASSGRDQPQHF. CDR3 sequence (DNA): TGTGCCAGCTCGGGCAGGGATCAGCCCCAGCATTTT. Filled out from reference TRBV18 and TRBJ1-5, the complete variable domain reads NAGVMQNPRHLVRRRGQEARLRCSPMKGHSHVYWYRQLPEEGLKFMVYLQKENIIDESGMPKERFSAEFPKEGPSILRIQQVVRGDSAAYFCASSGRDQPQHFGDGTRLSIL.

This chain connects TRBV28 to TRBJ1-5; no reliable D call. The CDR3 consists of 17 residues. Germline lookup yields CDR1 MDHEN and CDR2 SYDVKM. Between the trimmed V and J ends, which lost 5 bases and 4 bases, there was a span of 21 bases. The CDR3 protein is CASSPLEEWSPNQPQHF. In nucleotides, the CDR3 is TGTGCCAGCAGTCCACTCGAGGAATGGTCCCCAAATCAGCCCCAGCATTTT.

This clone was seen only a few times. This rearrangement joins TRBV10-3 to TRBJ1-1, with no clear D. With 8 bases removed from V and 1 base from J, the gap between germline ends came to 14 bases. The CDR3 has 14 residues. The germline gives CDR1 ENHRY, CDR2 SYGVKD. In DNA, the CDR3 is TGTGCCATCCGGGGAGAATACCAGAACACTGAAGCTTTCTTT. Its translation is CAIRGEYQNTEAFF.

This chain joins TRBV5-4 and TRBJ2-1; 14 bases align to TRBD2. The junction had 7 bases not matched to a gene; V was cut back by 0 bases and J by 2 bases. This CDR3 is 19 amino acids long. CDR1 and CDR2 from the germline V gene are SGHNT and YYREEE (reference sequence). The CDR3 sequence is CASSLETSGRAGAYNEQFF. CDR3 nucleotides: TGTGCCAGCAGCTTGGAGACTAGCGGGAGGGCCGGAGCCTACAATGAGCAGTTCTTC.

The chain combines TRBV4-2 with TRBJ1-6; no reliable D call. V was cut by 7 bases and J by 7 bases, with 8 bases left in between. Germline loops: CDR1 LGHNA, CDR2 YNFKEQ. CDR3 length: 12 amino acids. CDR3 sequence reads: CASTTENSPLHF. The CDR3 DNA is TGTGCCAGCACCACTGAGAATTCACCCCTCCACTTT.

This clone was counted a few times. The J gene is TRBJ2-5, the V gene TRBV5-1; D ambiguous. The CDR3 spans 17 residues. V gave up 0 bases and J gave up 3 bases, with 18 bases separating them. Per germline, CDR1 SGHRS and CDR2 YFSETQ. DNA for the CDR3: TGCGCCAGCAGCTTGGGAACTTCGGTTCCCTCTAAAGAGACCCAGTACTTC. Encoded protein: CASSLGTSVPSKETQYF.

The V and J genes are TRBV18 and TRBJ2-6, with 7 positions matching TRBD1. The CDR3 covers 16 residues. V dropped 1 base and J dropped 3; count of bases not matched to a gene: 3. The germline CDR1 and CDR2 sequences are KGHSH and LQKENI. The CDR3 loop reads CASSPLGQYGANVLTF. The CDR3 DNA reads as TGTGCCAGCTCACCACTGGGACAGTATGGGGCCAACGTCCTGACTTTC.

The chain couples TRBV13 to TRBJ1-4; maybe TRBD1 (5 bases). This CDR3 is built from 14 residues. CDR1 is PRHDT, CDR2 FYEKMQ, per germline (reference sequence). Deletions cut 5 bases from V and 4 bases from J, with 11 bases between. CDR3 amino acids: CASSRRGINEKLFF. CDR3 coding DNA: TGTGCCAGCAGCCGGCGGGGCATTAATGAAAAACTGTTTTTT.

The chain joins TRBV6-6 to TRBJ1-5; the D gene is possibly TRBD1 (6 bases). The CDR3 is 15 amino acids. CDR1 and CDR2 from the germline V gene are MNHNY and SVGAGI (reference sequence). The V end was cut by 5 bases, the J end by 6 bases, with 17 bases between. CDR3 coding DNA: TGTGCCAGCAGTCAATTACAGGGTCCGGGTCAGCCCCAGCATTTT. Encoded protein: CASSQLQGPGQPQHF.

This clone was observed once. The chain is built from TRBV5-4 and TRBJ2-1; 8 bases align to TRBD2. After removal of 5 bases from V and 3 bases from J, the junction contained 4 bases not matched to a gene. Germline loops: CDR1 SGHNT, CDR2 YYREEE (reference sequence). This CDR3 has 14 amino acids. Here the CDR3 DNA reads TGTGCCAGCAGACCGGGGGGGGGCTACAATGAGCAGTTCTTC. Protein: CASRPGGGYNEQFF.

V is TRBV5-1 and J is TRBJ1-2, with 7 bases matching TRBD1. The CDR3 loop spans 15 amino acids. V lost 4 bases and J lost 4; bases outside the gene matches: 10. Germline CDR1 is SGHRS and CDR2 is YFSETQ. This chain's CDR3 is CASSPGGTVIYGYTF. CDR3 bases: TGCGCCAGCAGCCCTGGGGGGACAGTTATCTATGGCTACACCTTC.

J is TRBJ2-5 and V is TRBV5-4; TRBD2 matches 7 bases. The junction had 8 bases not matched to a gene; V was cut back by 1 base and J by 5 bases. Germline CDR1 SGHNT, CDR2 YYREEE (reference sequence). The CDR3 length is 15 residues. CDR3 coding DNA: TGTGCCAGCAGCTTGAGGGGAGGGCCTAGGGAGACCCAGTACTTC. This encodes CASSLRGGPRETQYF.

This sequence joins TRBV5-1 and TRBJ2-1; TRBD2 aligns across 14 bases. The CDR3 spans 18 residues. After removal of 4 bases from V and 5 bases from J, the junction contained 11 bases not matched to a gene. CDR1 is SGHRS, CDR2 YFSETQ, per germline. CDR3 in DNA: TGCGCCAGCAGCACCCCGGGACTAGCGGGAGATTCGGACAATGAGCAGTTCTTC. Protein sequence: CASSTPGLAGDSDNEQFF.

The chain employs TRBV4-2 and TRBJ1-4, with D possibly TRBD1 on 6 matching bases. This CDR3 comprises 16 residues. The germline CDR1 and CDR2 sequences are LGHNA and YNFKEQ. The V end lost 0 bases, the J end lost 7 bases, and 15 bases lay between the germline ends. The CDR3 bases are TGTGCCAGCAGCCAAGACCTGGCCAGGGGCCCTGAAAAACTGTTTTTT. This encodes CASSQDLARGPEKLFF.

This chain uses TRBV5-5 with TRBJ2-7, with 8 bases matching TRBD1. V lost 4 bases to trimming and J lost 2 bases; unmatched junction nucleotides: 2. The germline CDR1 and CDR2 sequences are SGHKS and YYEKEE (reference sequence). The length of the CDR3 is 13 residues. DNA for the CDR3: TGTGCCAGCAGCCAACAGGGGGCCTACGAGCAGTACTTC. Its translation is CASSQQGAYEQYF.

The genes are TRBV5-4 and TRBJ1-2; tentative D call: TRBD1 (6 bases). This CDR3 comprises 14 residues. Germline assignment: CDR1 SGHNT and CDR2 YYREEE (reference sequence). V lost 2 bases, J lost 2 bases, and 10 bases lay in between. The CDR3 DNA is TGTGCCAGCAGCTTCGGGCAGGGGAACTATGGCTACACCTTC. Translation gives CASSFGQGNYGYTF.

The gene calls are TRBV19 and TRBJ1-1; 9 positions match TRBD1. Germline CDR1 LNHDA, CDR2 SQIVND (reference sequence). The CDR3 spans 18 residues. V dropped 5 bases and J dropped 5; count of bases not matched to a gene: 18. The CDR3 DNA reads TGTGCCAGTAGTCCCCAAGTGCGGACAGGGGCTTTTTCGACTGAAGCTTTCTTT. The encoded protein is CASSPQVRTGAFSTEAFF.

The sample holds a few counts of this clone. V usage is TRBV7-2 and J usage is TRBJ1-2, with a weak D call TRBD1 (5 bases). With 1 base removed from V and 0 bases from J, the gap between germline ends came to 15 bases. The CDR3 covers 17 residues. Per germline, CDR1 SGHTA and CDR2 FQGNSA. The CDR3 sequence: CASSLGIRVGANYGYTF. DNA of the CDR3: TGTGCCAGCAGCTTAGGAATTCGGGTAGGGGCTAACTATGGCTACACCTTC.

The genes are TRBV12-5 and TRBJ2-5; D gene unclear. There are 13 residues in the CDR3. Trimming took 0 bases from V and 5 from J, leaving 7 bases between them. Germline V CDR1 and CDR2: LGHNT, FRNRAP. The CDR3 DNA sequence: TGTGCTAGTGGTTTGGTTGGAGTTGAGACCCAGTACTTC. Translation gives CASGLVGVETQYF.

The chain carries TRBV12-2 and TRBJ1-1. TRBV12-2 is a listed pseudogene. CDR3 size: 15 residues. The CDR3 reads CARSIRRLWRTEAFF. The CDR3 region has the DNA TGTGCAAGATCCATAAGACGGCTGTGGCGGACTGAAGCTTTCTTT.